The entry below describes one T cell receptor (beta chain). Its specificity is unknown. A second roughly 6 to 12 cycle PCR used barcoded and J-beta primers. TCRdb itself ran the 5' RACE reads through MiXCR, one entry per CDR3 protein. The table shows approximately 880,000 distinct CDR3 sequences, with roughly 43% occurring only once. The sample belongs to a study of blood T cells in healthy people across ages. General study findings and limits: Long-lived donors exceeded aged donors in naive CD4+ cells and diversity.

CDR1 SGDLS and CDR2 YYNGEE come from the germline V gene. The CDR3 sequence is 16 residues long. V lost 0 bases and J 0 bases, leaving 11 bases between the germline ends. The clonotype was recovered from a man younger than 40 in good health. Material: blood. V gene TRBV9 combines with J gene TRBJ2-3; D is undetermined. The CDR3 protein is CASSVDGMGSTDTQYF. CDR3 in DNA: TGTGCCAGCAGCGTAGATGGTATGGGGAGCACAGATACGCAGTATTTT.